Shown below are 16 T cell receptor beta chains from a single sample sequenced in a study of T cells in localized non-small cell lung cancer. Method: immunoSEQ multiplex PCR; TCRdb's copy keeps in-frame clones and lacks some. The sample yields about 21,000 clones, 70% to 90% seen once. Sequenced here: PBMCs, sampled before any cancer treatment. These receptors were collected from a man aged 40 to 70 with stage II squamous cell lung carcinoma.

The V gene is TRBV19, the J gene TRBJ1-1; D call uncertain. CDR3 length equals 14 residues. V shed 3 bases and J shed 7 bases, with 15 bases lying between them. The germline V gene has CDR1 LNHDA and CDR2 SQIVND (reference sequence). The CDR3 here is CASSIGGGRHEAFF. The CDR3 DNA sequence: TGTGCCAGTAGTATTGGCGGAGGCCGGCATGAAGCTTTCTTT.

V usage is TRBV9 and J usage is TRBJ1-1; no definite D call. The CDR3 is 12 amino acids. Germline V lookup: CDR1 SGDLS, CDR2 YYNGEE. The germline V and J ends were trimmed by 0 bases and 3 bases, with 3 bases remaining between them. CDR3 sequence reads: CASSVEDTEAFF. Here the CDR3 DNA reads TGTGCCAGCAGCGTAGAGGACACTGAAGCTTTCTTT.

This chain links TRBV13 with TRBJ1-1, with D perhaps TRBD1 (5 bases). The CDR3 is 14 amino acids. Trimming removed 8 bases at V and 2 bases at J, with 15 bases between. Germline V gene sequence: CDR1 PRHDT, CDR2 FYEKMQ (reference sequence). CDR3 sequence reads: CASGAVVGNTEAFF. The CDR3 coding sequence is TGTGCCAGCGGGGCGGTGGTCGGTAACACTGAAGCTTTCTTT.

V is TRBV13 and J is TRBJ1-5; D not resolved. The length of the CDR3 is 12 residues. V shed 5 bases and J shed 7 bases, with 9 bases lying between them. Germline values: CDR1 PRHDT, CDR2 FYEKMQ (reference sequence). CDR3 region: CASSTHLQPQHF. The CDR3 region has the DNA TGTGCCAGCAGCACCCACCTCCAGCCCCAGCATTTT.

V usage is TRBV19 and J usage is TRBJ1-2; no reliable D call. The germline V gene has CDR1 LNHDA and CDR2 SQIVND (reference sequence). This CDR3 is 14 amino acids long. V lost 3 bases and J 0 bases, leaving 8 bases between the germline ends. This CDR3 is CASSMEIANYGYTF. CDR3 coding DNA: TGTGCCAGTAGTATGGAGATAGCTAACTATGGCTACACCTTC.

The chain is built from TRBV10-3 and TRBJ2-2; 7 nucleotides agree with TRBD2. Losses at the gene ends were 6 bases for V and 0 bases for J; bases not matched to a gene: 4. This CDR3 is built from 15 residues. Germline values: CDR1 ENHRY, CDR2 SYGVKD. In DNA, the CDR3 is TGTGCCATCAGCGGAAGCGGGGCGAACACCGGGGAGCTGTTTTTT. Protein: CAISGSGANTGELFF.

The V and J genes are TRBV7-9 and TRBJ2-5; 7 bases map to TRBD1. Germline CDR1 is SEHNR and CDR2 is FQNEAQ (reference sequence). The junction had 3 bases not matched to a gene; V was cut back by 6 bases and J by 2 bases. The CDR3 is made up of 13 amino acids. The CDR3 coding sequence is TGTGCCAGCAGGGTGGGACAGCAAGAGACCCAGTACTTC. Translating gives CASRVGQQETQYF.

This clone was counted a few times. The rearrangement links TRBV4-1 to TRBJ1-4; D is uncertain. The germline CDR1 and CDR2 sequences are MGHRA and YSYEKL. This CDR3 is built from 19 residues. The germline V and J ends were trimmed by 4 bases and 5 bases, with 26 bases remaining between them. CDR3 region: CASSPRNIGVRADNEKLFF. CDR3 in DNA: TGCGCCAGCAGCCCAAGAAATATCGGGGTCCGGGCAGACAATGAAAAACTGTTTTTT.

The chain has TRBV10-3 and TRBJ1-1; D call uncertain. This CDR3 comprises 15 residues. CDR1 and CDR2 from the germline V gene are ENHRY and SYGVKD. The V end lost 0 bases, the J end lost 4 bases, and 12 bases lay between the germline ends. In nucleotides, the CDR3 is TGTGCCATCAGTGAGTCGAGAGGGCGGAGCACTGAAGCTTTCTTT. Translating it yields CAISESRGRSTEAFF.

The CDR3 coding sequence is TGTGCCACCCCGACTAACTACGAGCAGTACTTC. Translating it yields CATPTNYEQYF. This sequence joins TRBV6-4 and TRBJ2-7; D perhaps matches TRBD2 (5 bases). Trimming removed 10 bases at V and 3 bases at J, with 10 bases between. This CDR3 region has 11 residues. Looked up from germline, CDR1 is MRHNA and CDR2 is SNTAGT.

This chain links TRBV30 with TRBJ2-3; no firm D call. Germline V gene sequence: CDR1 GTSNPN, CDR2 SVGIG (reference sequence). The CDR3 contains 13 residues. V shed 3 bases and J shed 2 bases, with 9 bases lying between them. CDR3 sequence reads: CAWRFRATDTQYF. CDR3 in DNA: TGTGCCTGGAGGTTTAGGGCCACAGATACGCAGTATTTT.

The chain is built from TRBV10-3 and TRBJ2-6; either TRBD1 or TRBD2 may fit D (5 bases each). The CDR3 loop spans 17 amino acids. The V end lost 4 bases, the J end lost 1 base, and 14 bases lay between the germline ends. CDR1 and CDR2 (germline): ENHRY, SYGVKD. In nucleotides, the CDR3 is TGTGCCATCAGTGGATCCGGGACGGGATCTGGGGCCAACGTCCTGACTTTC. This codes for CAISGSGTGSGANVLTF.

About this clone itself: Relative to the germline gene, one junction end is altered; a read error may explain this. J is TRBJ2-7 and V is TRBV13; TRBD1 matches at 11 bases. Germline lookup yields CDR1 PRHDT and CDR2 FYEKMQ (reference sequence). CDR3 length: 15 amino acids. In DNA form, the CDR3 reads TGTGCCAGCAGCCTAGGGGGACAGGGGGCCTACGAGCAGTACTTC. Translating gives CASSLGGQGAYEQYF. The full variable domain, rest sourced from reference TRBV13 and TRBJ2-7, is AAGVIQSPRHLIKEKRETATLKCYPIPRHDTVYWYQQGPGQDPQFLISFYEKMQSDKGSIPDRFSAQQFSDYHSELNMSSLELGDSALYFCASSLGGQGAYEQYFGPGTRLTVT.

The CDR3 reads CASSLEARDGGAPLHF. The CDR3 DNA reads TGTGCCAGCAGCTTAGAGGCCAGGGACGGGGGGGCACCCCTCCACTTT. The V gene is TRBV7-8, the J gene TRBJ1-6, with D perhaps TRBD1 (5 bases). The CDR3 length is 16 residues. V was trimmed by 1 base and J by 11 bases, leaving 18 bases between them. Looked up from germline, CDR1 is SGHVS and CDR2 is FQNEAQ.

The rearrangement links TRBV18 to TRBJ2-2; TRBD2 matches at 10 bases. CDR1 is KGHSH, CDR2 LQKENI, per germline. CDR3 length: 14 amino acids. V was clipped by 3 bases and J by 9 bases; unmatched bases: 4. As DNA, the CDR3 is TGTGCCAGCTCACCCCTAGCGGGAGACCGGGAGCTGTTTTTT. It yields the protein CASSPLAGDRELFF.

Only a few counts were recorded for this clone. This sequence joins TRBV5-1 and TRBJ1-2; a weak D match, TRBD1 (6 bases). The V end was cut by 6 bases, the J end by 6 bases, with 18 bases between. This CDR3 has 14 amino acids. Germline lookup yields CDR1 SGHRS and CDR2 YFSETQ. The CDR3 here is CASTPRGKGDGYTF. The CDR3 DNA is TGCGCCAGCACACCCAGGGGCAAGGGTGATGGCTACACCTTC.